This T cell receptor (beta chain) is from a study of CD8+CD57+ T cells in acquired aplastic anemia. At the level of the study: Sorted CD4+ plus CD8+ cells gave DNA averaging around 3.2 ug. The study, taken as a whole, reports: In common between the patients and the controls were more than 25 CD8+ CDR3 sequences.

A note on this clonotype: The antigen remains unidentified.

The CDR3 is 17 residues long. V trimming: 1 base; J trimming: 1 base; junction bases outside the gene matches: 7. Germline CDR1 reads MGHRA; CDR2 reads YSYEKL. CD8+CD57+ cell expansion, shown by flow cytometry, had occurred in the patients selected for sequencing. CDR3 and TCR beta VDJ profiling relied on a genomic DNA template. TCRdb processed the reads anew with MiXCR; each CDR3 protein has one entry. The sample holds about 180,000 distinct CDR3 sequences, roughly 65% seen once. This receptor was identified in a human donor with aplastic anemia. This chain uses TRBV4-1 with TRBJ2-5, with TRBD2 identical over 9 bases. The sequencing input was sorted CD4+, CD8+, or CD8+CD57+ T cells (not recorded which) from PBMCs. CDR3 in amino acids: CASSQVLGLARQETQYF. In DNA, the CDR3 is TGCGCCAGCAGCCAAGTCTTGGGACTAGCCCGCCAAGAGACCCAGTACTTC.